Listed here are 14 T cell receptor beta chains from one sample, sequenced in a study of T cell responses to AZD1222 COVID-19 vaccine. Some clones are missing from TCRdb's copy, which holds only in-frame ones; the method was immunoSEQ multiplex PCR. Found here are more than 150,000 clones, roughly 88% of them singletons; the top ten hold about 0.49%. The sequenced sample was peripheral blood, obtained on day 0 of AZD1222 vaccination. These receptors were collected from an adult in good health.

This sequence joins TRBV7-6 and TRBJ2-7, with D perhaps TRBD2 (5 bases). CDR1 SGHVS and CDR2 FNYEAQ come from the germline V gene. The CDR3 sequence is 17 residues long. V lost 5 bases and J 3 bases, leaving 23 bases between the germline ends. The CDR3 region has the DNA TGTGCCAGCAGCCCCGCAAGCTCCGCGGGCAGAATCTACGAGCAGTACTTC. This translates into CASSPASSAGRIYEQYF.

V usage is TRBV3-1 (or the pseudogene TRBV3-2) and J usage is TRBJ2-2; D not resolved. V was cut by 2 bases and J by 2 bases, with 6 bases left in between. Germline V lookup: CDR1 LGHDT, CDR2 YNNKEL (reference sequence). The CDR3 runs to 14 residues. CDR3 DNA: TGTGCCAGCAGCCAAAACAGAAACACCGGGGAGCTGTTTTTT. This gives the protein CASSQNRNTGELFF.

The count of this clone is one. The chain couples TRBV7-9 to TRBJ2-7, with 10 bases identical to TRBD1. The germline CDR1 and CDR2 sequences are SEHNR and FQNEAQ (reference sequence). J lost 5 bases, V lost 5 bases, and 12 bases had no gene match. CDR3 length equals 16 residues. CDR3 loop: CASSPGPGQGVNEQYF. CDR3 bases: TGTGCCAGCAGCCCTGGGCCCGGACAGGGGGTAAACGAGCAGTACTTC.

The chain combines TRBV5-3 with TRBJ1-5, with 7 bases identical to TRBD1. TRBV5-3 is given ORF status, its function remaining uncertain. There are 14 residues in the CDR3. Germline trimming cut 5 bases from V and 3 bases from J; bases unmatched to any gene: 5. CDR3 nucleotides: TGTGCCAGAAGTCCGGGACAGAACAATCAGCCCCAGCATTTT. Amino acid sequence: CARSPGQNNQPQHF.

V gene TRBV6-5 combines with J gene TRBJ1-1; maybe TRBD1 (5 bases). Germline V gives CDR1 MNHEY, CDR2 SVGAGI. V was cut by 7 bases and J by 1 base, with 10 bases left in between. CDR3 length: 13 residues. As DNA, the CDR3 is TGTGCCAGCATCCCTAGGGGGAACACTGAAGCTTTCTTT. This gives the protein CASIPRGNTEAFF.

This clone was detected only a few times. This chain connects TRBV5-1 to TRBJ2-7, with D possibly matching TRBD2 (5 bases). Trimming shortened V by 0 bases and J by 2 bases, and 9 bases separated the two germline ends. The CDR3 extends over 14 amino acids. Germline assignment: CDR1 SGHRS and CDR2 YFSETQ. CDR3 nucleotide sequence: TGCGCCAGCAGCTTGGGACTACCGCCCTACGAGCAGTACTTC. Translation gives CASSLGLPPYEQYF.

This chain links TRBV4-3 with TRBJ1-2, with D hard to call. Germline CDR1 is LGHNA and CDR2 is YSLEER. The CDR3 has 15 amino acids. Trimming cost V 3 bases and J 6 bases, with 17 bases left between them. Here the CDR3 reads CASSHLGPDADGYTF. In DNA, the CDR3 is TGCGCCAGCAGCCACCTCGGGCCTGATGCTGATGGCTACACCTTC.

CDR3 in amino acids: CASSATPSGSSYNEQFF. CDR3 sequence (DNA): TGTGCCAGCAGCGCCACCCCGAGCGGAAGCTCCTACAATGAGCAGTTCTTC. The chain recombines TRBV9 with TRBJ2-1; the D gene is possibly TRBD2 (5 bases). From germline, CDR1 is SGDLS and CDR2 YYNGEE. This CDR3 comprises 17 residues. V shed 3 bases and J shed 0 bases, with 16 bases lying between them. The entire variable domain, with the rest obtained from reference TRBV9 and TRBJ2-1, is as follows: DSGVTQTPKHLITATGQRVTLRCSPRSGDLSVYWYQQSLDQGLQFLIQYYNGEERAKGNILERFSAQQFPDLHSELNLSSLELGDSALYFCASSATPSGSSYNEQFFGPGTRLTVL.

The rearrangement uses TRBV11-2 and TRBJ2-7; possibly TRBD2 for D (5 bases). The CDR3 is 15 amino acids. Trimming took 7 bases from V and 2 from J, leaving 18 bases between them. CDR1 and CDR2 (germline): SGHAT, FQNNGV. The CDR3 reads CASKSMRARAYEQYF. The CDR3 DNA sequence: TGTGCCAGCAAGAGTATGAGGGCTAGGGCCTACGAGCAGTACTTC.

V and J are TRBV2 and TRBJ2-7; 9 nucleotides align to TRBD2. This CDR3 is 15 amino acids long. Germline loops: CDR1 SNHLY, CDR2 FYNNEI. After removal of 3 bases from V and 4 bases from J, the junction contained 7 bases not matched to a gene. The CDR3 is CASSEGLAGAYEQYF. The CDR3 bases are TGTGCCAGCAGTGAGGGGTTAGCGGGAGCTTACGAGCAGTACTTC. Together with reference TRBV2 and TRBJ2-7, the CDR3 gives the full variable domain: EPEVTQTPSHQVTQMGQEVILRCVPISNHLYFYWYRQILGQKVEFLVSFYNNEISEKSEIFDDQFSVERPDGSNFTLKIRSTKLEDSAMYFCASSEGLAGAYEQYFGPGTRLTVT.

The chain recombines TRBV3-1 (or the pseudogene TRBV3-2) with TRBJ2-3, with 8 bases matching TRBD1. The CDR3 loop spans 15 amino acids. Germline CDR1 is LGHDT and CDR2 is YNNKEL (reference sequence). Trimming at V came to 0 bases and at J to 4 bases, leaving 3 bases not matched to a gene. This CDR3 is CASSQEGTGSDTQYF. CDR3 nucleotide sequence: TGTGCCAGCAGCCAAGAAGGGACAGGTTCAGATACGCAGTATTTT.

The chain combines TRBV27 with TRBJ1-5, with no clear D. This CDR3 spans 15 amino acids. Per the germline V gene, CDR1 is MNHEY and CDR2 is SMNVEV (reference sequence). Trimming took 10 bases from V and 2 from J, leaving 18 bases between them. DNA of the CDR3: TGTGCCACTTCTACATCGTGGCGGGGCAATCAGCCCCAGCATTTT. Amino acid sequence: CATSTSWRGNQPQHF.

The CDR3 loop is CASSPSEIYYGYTF. For the CDR3, the DNA is TGCGCCAGCAGCCCTAGCGAGATTTACTATGGCTACACCTTC. The chain recombines TRBV4-1 with TRBJ1-2, with unresolved D. Per germline, CDR1 MGHRA and CDR2 YSYEKL. There are 14 residues in the CDR3. Trimming pared 4 bases from V and 3 bases from J, leaving 12 bases between.

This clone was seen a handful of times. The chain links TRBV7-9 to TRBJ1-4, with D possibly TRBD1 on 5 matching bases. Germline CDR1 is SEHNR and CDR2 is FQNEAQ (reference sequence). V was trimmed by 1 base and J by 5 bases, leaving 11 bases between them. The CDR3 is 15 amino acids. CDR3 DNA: TGTGCCAGCAGCTTAGGCGGGGGATCAAATGAAAAACTGTTTTTT. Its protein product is CASSLGGGSNEKLFF.